This entry describes one T cell receptor beta chain. TCRdb's copy holds only in-frame clones and misses some; the assay was immunoSEQ multiplex PCR. The sample shows about 49,000 clones, roughly 90% of them seen only once. The CDR3 spans 15 residues. The germline gives CDR1 MNHNY, CDR2 SVGAGI (reference sequence). V lost 5 bases and J lost 2, with 16 bases in between. The sample belongs to a study of T cell changes during pregnancy in multiple sclerosis. This sequence was found in a female donor in good health, enrolled as a control in a pregnancy study. This material consisted of peripheral blood, taken after pregnancy. This chain connects TRBV6-6 to TRBJ2-7, with D maybe TRBD2 (7 bases). This CDR3 reads CASSPYGRGAYEQYF. The CDR3, as DNA: TGTGCCAGCAGTCCGTATGGGAGGGGGGCCTACGAGCAGTACTTC.